Listed here are 8 T cell receptor beta chains from one sample, sequenced in a study of CD4 T cells in relation to SARS-CoV-2 and coronaviruses. Sequencing used immunoSEQ multiplex PCR; TCRdb keeps in-frame clones, though not all of them. The top ten hold over 15% of the sample, which has roughly 25,000 clones, 77% seen once. No antigen has been assigned to these receptors. The unexposed donors gave CD4+ T cells in about 2011-2018, prior to COVID-19. Isolation of CD4+ T cells took place after approximately eleven days in culture. Sequences were obtained from CD4+ T cells from PBMCs, cultured in vitro. Receptors were obtained from a human donor in good health.

The chain employs TRBV9 and TRBJ1-5; D is perhaps TRBD1 (6 bases). From germline, CDR1 is SGDLS and CDR2 YYNGEE. This CDR3 has 14 residues. V was trimmed by 3 bases and J by 7 bases, leaving 14 bases between them. The CDR3 region is CASSAGDIGQPQHF. DNA for the CDR3: TGTGCCAGCAGCGCGGGGGACATCGGGCAGCCCCAGCATTTT. Combining the CDR3 with reference TRBV9 and TRBJ1-5 gives the whole variable domain DSGVTQTPKHLITATGQRVTLRCSPRSGDLSVYWYQQSLDQGLQFLIQYYNGEERAKGNILERFSAQQFPDLHSELNLSSLELGDSALYFCASSAGDIGQPQHFGDGTRLSIL.

V gene TRBV10-2 combines with J gene TRBJ1-1, with TRBD1 identical over 12 bases. Germline CDR1 WSHSY, CDR2 SAAADI. V shed 6 bases, J shed 0 bases, and the junction held 2 bases outside the gene matches. CDR3 length equals 15 residues. The CDR3 sequence: CASSGTGGVNTEAFF. The CDR3 DNA follows: TGCGCCAGCAGCGGGACAGGGGGCGTGAACACTGAAGCTTTCTTT.

The chain links TRBV19 to TRBJ2-1, with a tentative D call TRBD2 (5 bases). Trimming took 2 bases from V and 6 from J, leaving 14 bases between them. CDR1 and CDR2 (germline): LNHDA, SQIVND (reference sequence). The CDR3 runs 15 residues. The CDR3 bases are TGTGCCAGTAGTATAACCGGGGAATCCGCCAATGAGCAGTTCTTC. The encoded protein is CASSITGESANEQFF.

The V gene is TRBV3-1 (or the pseudogene TRBV3-2), the J gene TRBJ2-7; 9 nucleotides align to TRBD2. This CDR3 is built from 16 residues. Germline V lookup: CDR1 LGHDT, CDR2 YNNKEL (reference sequence). J lost 0 bases, V lost 2 bases, and 5 bases had no gene match. The CDR3 spells CASSQTRLADSYEQYF. CDR3 coding DNA: TGTGCCAGCAGCCAAACAAGACTAGCGGACTCCTACGAGCAGTACTTC.

This clone was observed a few times. The chain is built from TRBV19 and TRBJ2-1, with a tentative D call TRBD1 (6 bases). The CDR3 extends over 12 amino acids. Germline V lookup: CDR1 LNHDA, CDR2 SQIVND (reference sequence). V dropped 6 bases and J dropped 7 bases, with 10 bases sitting between them. DNA for the CDR3: TGTGCCAGTAGAACAGGGTGGAATGAGCAGTTCTTC. Amino acid sequence: CASRTGWNEQFF. Full variable domain (remainder filled in from reference TRBV19 and TRBJ2-1): DGGITQSPKYLFRKEGQNVTLSCEQNLNHDAMYWYRQDPGQGLRLIYYSQIVNDFQKGDIAEGYSVSREKKESFPLTVTSAQKNPTAFYLCASRTGWNEQFFGPGTRLTVL.

The CDR3 DNA reads TGCGCCAGCAGCTTGATGTCTGCCTCTGGGGCCAACGTCCTGACTTTC. It codes for CASSLMSASGANVLTF. The chain recombines TRBV5-1 with TRBJ2-6; D remains unclear. V lost 1 base and J 0 bases, leaving 8 bases between the germline ends. The germline CDR1 and CDR2 sequences are SGHRS and YFSETQ. This CDR3 has 16 residues.

There are a few counts of this clone. This chain uses TRBV7-2 with TRBJ1-2, with TRBD1 as a possible D gene (5 bases). The V gene lost 7 bases and the J gene lost 5 bases, with 11 bases spanning the gap. Germline V CDR1 and CDR2: SGHTA, FQGNSA. The CDR3 spans 12 residues. CDR3 residues: CASTSRVYGYTF. In DNA form, the CDR3 reads TGTGCCAGCACCAGCAGGGTTTATGGCTACACCTTC.

The V call is TRBV6-1, the J call TRBJ2-7, with TRBD1 identical over 8 bases. V lost 10 bases to trimming and J lost 5 bases; unmatched junction nucleotides: 13. CDR1 and CDR2 from the germline V gene are MNHNS and SASEGT. The CDR3 extends over 14 amino acids. The DNA for the CDR3 is TGTGCCACCATCCTCGGACAGGGCGGAGACGAGCAGTACTTC. Protein sequence: CATILGQGGDEQYF.